This T cell receptor (beta chain) was sequenced in a study of a mutant IDH1 vaccine in newly diagnosed glioma. About the research overall: Vaccination began 4-6 weeks post radiotherapy alone, or with temozolomide cycles. Treated individuals were about 60% male and approximately 40% female, averaging about 40 years of age.

Findings and limits, study-wide: Immune responses induced by vaccination arose in just under 95% of the patients.

Regarding this clone: Its specificity is not known.

Germline V gene data show CDR1 as MDHEN and CDR2 as SYDVKM. This CDR3 has 13 residues. V gave up 7 bases and J gave up 4 bases, with 13 bases separating them. Sample time point: week 35, safety follow-up. Vaccination used 300 ug of mutant IDH1 20-mer peptide per dose, with topical imiquimod. Weeks 1, 3, 5, 7, 11, 15, 19 and 23 were when patients received their eight vaccinations. The table came from immunoSEQ multiplex PCR; TCRdb's copy has only in-frame clones and leaves some out. Here the sample spans fewer than 70,000 clones, around 84% being singletons. The chain is built from TRBV28 and TRBJ1-2; D unclear. Sequenced material: PBMCs, taken from a glioma patient whose treatment included an IDH1 peptide vaccine. This TCR came from a man aged 30 to 45 with glioma. CDR3 DNA sequence: TGTGCCAGCACCACCGACGCGGCCTATGGCTACACCTTC. As protein: CASTTDAAYGYTF.